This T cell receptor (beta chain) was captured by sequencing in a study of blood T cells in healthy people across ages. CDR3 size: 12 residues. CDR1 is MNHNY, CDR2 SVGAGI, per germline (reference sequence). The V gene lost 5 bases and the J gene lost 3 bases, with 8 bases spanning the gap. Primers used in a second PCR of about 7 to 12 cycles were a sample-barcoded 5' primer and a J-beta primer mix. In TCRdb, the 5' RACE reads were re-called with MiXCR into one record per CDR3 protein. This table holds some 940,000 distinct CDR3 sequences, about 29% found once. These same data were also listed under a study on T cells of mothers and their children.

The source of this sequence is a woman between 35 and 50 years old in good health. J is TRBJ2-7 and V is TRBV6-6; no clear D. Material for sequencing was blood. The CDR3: CASSPYIYEQYF. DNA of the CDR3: TGTGCCAGCAGTCCCTACATCTACGAGCAGTACTTC.